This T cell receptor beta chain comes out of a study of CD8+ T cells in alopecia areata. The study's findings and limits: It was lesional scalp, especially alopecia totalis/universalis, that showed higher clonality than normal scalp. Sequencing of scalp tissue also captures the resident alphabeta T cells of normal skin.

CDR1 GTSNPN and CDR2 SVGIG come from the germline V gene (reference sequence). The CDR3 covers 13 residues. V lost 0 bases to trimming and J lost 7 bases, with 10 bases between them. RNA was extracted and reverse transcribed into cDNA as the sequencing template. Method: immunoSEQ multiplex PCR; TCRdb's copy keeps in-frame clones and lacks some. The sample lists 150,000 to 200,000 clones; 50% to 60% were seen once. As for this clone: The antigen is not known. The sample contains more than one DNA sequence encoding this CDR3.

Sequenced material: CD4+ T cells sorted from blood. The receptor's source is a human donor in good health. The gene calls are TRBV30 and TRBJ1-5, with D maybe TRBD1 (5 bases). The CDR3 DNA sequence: TGTGCCTGGAGTGTAGGTGGGGGACAGCCCCAGCATTTT. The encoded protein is CAWSVGGGQPQHF.